Listed below are T cell receptor beta chains from one sample, sequenced in a study of T cell responses to AZD1222 COVID-19 vaccine. Clones were read by immunoSEQ multiplex PCR, and TCRdb kept only the in-frame ones, dropping some. The sample lists about 130,000 clones, about nine tenths seen once, with roughly 6.3% in the top ten. The specimen comprised peripheral blood, sampled on day 0 of AZD1222 vaccination. The receptor set was obtained from an adult in good health. The CDR3 runs from the conserved cysteine through the conserved F or W. A D gene is named only where the DNA matches it firmly. Size is stated for part of the rows, as once, few or many counts, or as a class when the clone is expanded.

v_gene	abundance	d_gene	j_gene	CDR3nt	CDR3aa
TRBV5-6	NA	TRBD1	TRBJ1-2	TGTGCCAGCAGCGCGGGACAGAGGTATGGCTACACCTTC	CASSAGQRYGYTF
TRBV9	NA	TRBD1	TRBJ1-1	TGTGCCAGCAGCCCGAGCCCTAAGGGGGCCAGCTCTGAAGCTTTCTTT	CASSPSPKGASSEAFF
TRBV30	NA	NA	TRBJ2-5	TGTGCCTGGGACCGCGGGCAAGAGACCCAGTACTTC	CAWDRGQETQYF
TRBV6-5	NA	TRBD1	TRBJ2-7	TGTGCCAGCAGGTCGGGACAGGGTTACGAGCAGTACTTC	CASRSGQGYEQYF
TRBV28	NA	NA	TRBJ1-2	TGTGCCAGCAGTTTAGTCGGTAGGGTCGGCTACACCTTC	CASSLVGRVGYTF
TRBV10-3	NA	TRBD2	TRBJ2-1	TGTGCCATCAGCGGGACTAGCGGGGGGCCCGTGCAGTTCTTC	CAISGTSGGPVQFF
TRBV11-3	NA	NA	TRBJ1-5	TGTGCCAGCAGCCCCACCTGGGACATTAATCAGCCCCAGCATTTT	CASSPTWDINQPQHF
TRBV9	NA	NA	TRBJ1-3	TGTGCCAGCAGAGGTTCGGGAAACACCATATATTTT	CASRGSGNTIYF
TRBV2	NA	NA	TRBJ2-5	TGTGCCAGCAGTGAAAATGAGGCCCAGTACTTC	CASSENEAQYF
TRBV5-6	once	NA	TRBJ1-2	TGTGCCAGCAGCATGGGGGTAATCGGCTTTGGCTACACCTTC	CASSMGVIGFGYTF
TRBV7-2	NA	NA	TRBJ2-5	TGTGCCAGCAGCTTACTGGGGGGGCAGGAGACCCAGTACTTC	CASSLLGGQETQYF
TRBV12-5	NA	NA	TRBJ2-1	TGTGCTAGTGGTTTGGTACGGGGGACAGTCCAATACAATGAGCAGTTCTTC	CASGLVRGTVQYNEQFF
TRBV18	NA	NA	TRBJ1-1	TGTGCCAGCTCCTCCGGGGCGACCGAAGCTTTCTTT	CASSSGATEAFF
TRBV19	few	NA	TRBJ1-5	TGTGCCAGTAGTATTGAAATGAGACAGCCCCAGCATTTT	CASSIEMRQPQHF
TRBV3-1/TRBV3-2	NA	NA	TRBJ1-6	TGTGCCAGCAGCCAAGGGAGCTCCTATAATTCACCCCTCCACTTT	CASSQGSSYNSPLHF
TRBV11-3	NA	TRBD1	TRBJ2-5	TGTGCCAGCAGCTCCAGGGGGCAAGAGACCCAGTACTTC	CASSSRGQETQYF
TRBV5-3	NA	NA	TRBJ1-5	TGTGCCAGAAGTCGTCCACCTGAGGTTCGGAGAAGCAATCAGCCCCAGCATTTT	CARSRPPEVRRSNQPQHF
TRBV6-5	NA	NA	TRBJ1-1	TGTGCCAGCTTCGGTCGTAATGAAGCTTTCTTT	CASFGRNEAFF
TRBV29-1	NA	NA	TRBJ2-7	TGCAGCGTTGGGGTCAACCACGAGCAGTACTTC	CSVGVNHEQYF
TRBV5-6	NA	NA	TRBJ2-7	TGTGCCAGCAGCTTGTGGGTTGGGGGACCCTACGAGCAGTACTTC	CASSLWVGGPYEQYF
TRBV6-6	NA	NA	TRBJ1-1	TGTGCCAGCAGCTCCTTATCGGGCGCAGCGAACACTGAAGCTTTCTTT	CASSSLSGAANTEAFF
TRBV4-2	NA	NA	TRBJ1-2	TGTGCCAGCAGCCAAGAACCCCAGGGTGGGAATGGCTACACCTTC	CASSQEPQGGNGYTF
TRBV9	NA	NA	TRBJ1-2	TGTGCCAGCAGCTCGAGAGGGGGGATCGCCGCCTTC	CASSSRGGIAAF
TRBV5-5	NA	NA	TRBJ2-7	TGTGCCAGCAGCTTGGCCAGGATAGCCTACGAGCAGTACTTC	CASSLARIAYEQYF
TRBV9	NA	NA	TRBJ1-2	TGTGCCAGCAGGACAGGATCCTATGGCTACACCTTC	CASRTGSYGYTF
TRBV6-1	NA	NA	TRBJ1-3	TGTGCCAGCAGTGAAGGGACCTATGACACCATATATTTT	CASSEGTYDTIYF